This T cell receptor (beta chain) was captured by sequencing in a study of beta chain features in type 1 diabetes. The wider study: Summed over all samples, the examined sorted cells came to about 110 million.

The investigators reverse transcribed all of the isolated RNA, so they sequenced expressed TCRB transcripts. Sequencing used immunoSEQ multiplex PCR; TCRdb keeps in-frame clones, though not all of them. The sample has about 660,000 clones; around an eighth are singletons. Study-wide results and caveats: Within each of all four CD4+ subsets, Type 1 diabetes patients had TCRB CDR3s that were moderately but significantly shorter. Sequencing of cDNA might inflate the share of cells that strongly express TCR. PCR might favor shorter templates, but any such skew would affect patients and controls equally.

The CDR3 totals 11 residues. Germline V gives CDR1 MDHEN, CDR2 SYDVKM. V was trimmed by 8 bases and J by 6 bases, leaving 10 bases between them. This clone was seen more than once but under ten times. Its cognate antigen is unknown. CD45RO/CCR7/CD25/CD127/CD95/CD27 sorting isolated CD4+ naive, central memory, regulatory and stem cell-like memory cells. The rearrangement links TRBV28 to TRBJ1-2, with D possibly being TRBD1 (5 bases). This sequence was found in a man younger than 30 with type 1 diabetes. Sequences were obtained from naive CD4+ T cells from blood. The CDR3 nucleotides read TGTGCCAGCGGGGGTTGGAATGGCTACACCTTC. Translation: CASGGWNGYTF.